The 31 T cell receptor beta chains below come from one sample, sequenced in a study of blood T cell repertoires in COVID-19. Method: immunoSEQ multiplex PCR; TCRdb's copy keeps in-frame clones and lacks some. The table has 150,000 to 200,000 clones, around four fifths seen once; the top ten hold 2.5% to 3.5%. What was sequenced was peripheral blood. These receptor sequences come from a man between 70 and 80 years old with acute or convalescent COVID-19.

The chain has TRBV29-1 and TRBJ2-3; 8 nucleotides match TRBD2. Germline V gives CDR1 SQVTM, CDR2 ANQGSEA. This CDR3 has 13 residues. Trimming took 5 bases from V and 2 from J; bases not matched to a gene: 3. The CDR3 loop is CSVQTSATDTQYF. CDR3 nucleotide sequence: TGCAGCGTTCAGACTAGCGCCACAGATACGCAGTATTTT.

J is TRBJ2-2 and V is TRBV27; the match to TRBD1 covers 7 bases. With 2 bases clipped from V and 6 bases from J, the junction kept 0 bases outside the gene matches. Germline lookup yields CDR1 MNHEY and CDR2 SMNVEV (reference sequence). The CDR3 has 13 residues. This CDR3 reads CASSLQGAGELFF. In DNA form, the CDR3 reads TGTGCCAGCAGTTTACAGGGGGCCGGGGAGCTGTTTTTT.

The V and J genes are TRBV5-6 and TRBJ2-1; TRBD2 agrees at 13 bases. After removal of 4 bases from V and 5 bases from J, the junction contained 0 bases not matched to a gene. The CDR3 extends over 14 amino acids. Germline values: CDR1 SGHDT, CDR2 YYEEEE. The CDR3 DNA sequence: TGTGCCAGCAGCGGACTAGCGGGGGACAATGAGCAGTTCTTC. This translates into CASSGLAGDNEQFF.

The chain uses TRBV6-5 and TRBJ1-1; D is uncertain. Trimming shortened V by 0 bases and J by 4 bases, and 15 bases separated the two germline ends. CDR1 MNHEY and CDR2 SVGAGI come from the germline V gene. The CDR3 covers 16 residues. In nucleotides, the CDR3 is TGTGCCAGCAGTTACTCGGAGGCAGCGCTGTTCACTGAAGCTTTCTTT. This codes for CASSYSEAALFTEAFF.

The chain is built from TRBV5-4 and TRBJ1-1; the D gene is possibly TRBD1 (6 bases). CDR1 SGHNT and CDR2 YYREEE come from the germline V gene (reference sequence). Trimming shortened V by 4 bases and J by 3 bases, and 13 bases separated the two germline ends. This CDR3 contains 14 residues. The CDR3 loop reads CASSLQGVHTEAFF. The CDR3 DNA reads TGTGCCAGCAGCCTACAGGGAGTCCACACTGAAGCTTTCTTT. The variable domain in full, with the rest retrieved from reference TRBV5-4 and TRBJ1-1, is ETGVTQSPTHLIKTRGQQVTLRCSSQSGHNTVSWYQQALGQGPQFIFQYYREEENGRGNFPPRFSGLQFPNYSSELNVNALELDDSALYLCASSLQGVHTEAFFGQGTRLTVV.

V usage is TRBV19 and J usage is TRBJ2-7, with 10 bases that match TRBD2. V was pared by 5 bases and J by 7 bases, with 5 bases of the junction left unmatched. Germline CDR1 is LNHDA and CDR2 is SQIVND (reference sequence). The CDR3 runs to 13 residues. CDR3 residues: CASSLAGAGEQYF. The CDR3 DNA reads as TGTGCCAGTAGTCTAGCGGGAGCTGGGGAGCAGTACTTC.

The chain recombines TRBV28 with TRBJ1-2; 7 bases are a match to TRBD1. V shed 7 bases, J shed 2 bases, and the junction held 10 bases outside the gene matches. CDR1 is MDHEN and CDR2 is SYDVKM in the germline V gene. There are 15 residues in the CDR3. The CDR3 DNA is TGTGCCAGCACCCTAGGGGGCGACAGCAACTATGGCTACACCTTC. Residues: CASTLGGDSNYGYTF.

CDR3 DNA sequence: TGTGCCAGCAGTGAAACTAGCGGGAGGTTAAGTGAGCAGTTCTTC. Amino acid sequence: CASSETSGRLSEQFF. This chain uses TRBV6-1 with TRBJ2-1, with TRBD2 identical over 12 bases. This CDR3 is 15 amino acids long. V was clipped by 2 bases and J by 9 bases; unmatched bases: 5. Per germline, CDR1 MNHNS and CDR2 SASEGT.

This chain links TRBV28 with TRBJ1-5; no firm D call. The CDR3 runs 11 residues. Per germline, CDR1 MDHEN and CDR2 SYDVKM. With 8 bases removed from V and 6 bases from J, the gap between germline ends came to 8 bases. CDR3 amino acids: CASGVLQPQHF. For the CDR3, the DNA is TGTGCCAGCGGAGTCCTTCAGCCCCAGCATTTT.

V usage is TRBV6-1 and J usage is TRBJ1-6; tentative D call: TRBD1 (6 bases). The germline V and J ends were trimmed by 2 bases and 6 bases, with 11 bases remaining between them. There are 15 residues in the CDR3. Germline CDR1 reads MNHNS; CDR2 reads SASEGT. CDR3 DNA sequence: TGTGCCAGCAGTGAACGGTTACAGGGTAATTCACCCCTCCACTTT. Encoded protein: CASSERLQGNSPLHF.

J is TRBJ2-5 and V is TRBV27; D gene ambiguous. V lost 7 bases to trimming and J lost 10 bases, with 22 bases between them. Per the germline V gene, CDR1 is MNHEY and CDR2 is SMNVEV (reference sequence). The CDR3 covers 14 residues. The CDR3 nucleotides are TGTGCCAGCACCTGCACCAGCGCCGCCTTGGACCAGTACTTC. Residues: CASTCTSAALDQYF.

The CDR3 DNA sequence: TGTGCCAGCAGTTACAACGGACAGGGGGGCTATGGCTACACCTTC. It translates to CASSYNGQGGYGYTF. V usage is TRBV6-5 and J usage is TRBJ1-2; 10 nucleotides agree with TRBD1. V was pared by 2 bases and J by 4 bases, with 4 bases of the junction left unmatched. This CDR3 contains 15 residues. Germline-derived CDR1 and CDR2 are MNHEY and SVGAGI.

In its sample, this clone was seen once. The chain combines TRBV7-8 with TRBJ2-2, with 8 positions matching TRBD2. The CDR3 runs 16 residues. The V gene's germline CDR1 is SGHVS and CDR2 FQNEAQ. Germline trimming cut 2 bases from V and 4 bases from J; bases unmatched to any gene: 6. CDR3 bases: TGTGCCAGCAGCTTACTAAGCGGGAGTAGCACCGGGGAGCTGTTTTTT. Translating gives CASSLLSGSSTGELFF.

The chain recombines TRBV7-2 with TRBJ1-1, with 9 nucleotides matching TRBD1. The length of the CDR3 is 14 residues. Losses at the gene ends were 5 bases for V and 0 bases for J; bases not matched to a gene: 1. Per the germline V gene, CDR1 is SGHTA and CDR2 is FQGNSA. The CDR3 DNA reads TGTGCCAGCAGCCGGACAGGGGTGAACACTGAAGCTTTCTTT. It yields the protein CASSRTGVNTEAFF. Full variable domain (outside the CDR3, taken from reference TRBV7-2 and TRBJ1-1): GAGVSQSPSNKVTEKGKDVELRCDPISGHTALYWYRQSLGQGLEFLIYFQGNSAPDKSGLPSDRFSAERTGGSVSTLTIQRTQQEDSAVYLCASSRTGVNTEAFFGQGTRLTVV.

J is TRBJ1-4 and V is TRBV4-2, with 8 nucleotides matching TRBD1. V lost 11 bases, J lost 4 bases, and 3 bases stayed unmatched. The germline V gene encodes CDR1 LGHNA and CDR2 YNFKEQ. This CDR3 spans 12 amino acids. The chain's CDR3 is CASQGGNEKLFF. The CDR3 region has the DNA TGTGCCTCACAGGGGGGTAATGAAAAACTGTTTTTT.

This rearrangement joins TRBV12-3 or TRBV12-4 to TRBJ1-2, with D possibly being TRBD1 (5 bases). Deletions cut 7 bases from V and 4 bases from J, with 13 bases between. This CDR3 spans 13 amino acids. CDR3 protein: CASTEWGSYGYTF. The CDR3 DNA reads TGTGCCAGCACCGAGTGGGGCTCCTATGGCTACACCTTC.

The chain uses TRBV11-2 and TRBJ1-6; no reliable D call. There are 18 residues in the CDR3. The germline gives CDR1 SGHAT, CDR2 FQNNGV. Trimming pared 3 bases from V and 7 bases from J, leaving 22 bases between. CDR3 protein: CASSFRPRSHSGNSPLHF. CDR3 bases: TGTGCCAGCAGCTTTAGACCTCGGTCGCACTCGGGGAATTCACCCCTCCACTTT.

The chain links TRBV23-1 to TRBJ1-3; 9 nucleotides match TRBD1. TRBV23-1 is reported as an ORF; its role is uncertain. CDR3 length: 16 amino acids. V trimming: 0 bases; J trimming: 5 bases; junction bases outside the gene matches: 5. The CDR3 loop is CASSQSTGTGRNTIYF. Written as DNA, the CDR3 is TGCGCCAGCAGTCAATCCACCGGGACAGGGCGAAACACCATATATTTT.

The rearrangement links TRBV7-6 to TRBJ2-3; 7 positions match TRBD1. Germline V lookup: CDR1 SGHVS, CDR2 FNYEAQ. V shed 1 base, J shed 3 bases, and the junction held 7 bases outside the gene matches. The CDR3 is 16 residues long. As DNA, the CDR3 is TGTGCCAGCAGCTTAGGTTCAGGGGGTATGACAGATACGCAGTATTTT. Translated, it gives CASSLGSGGMTDTQYF.

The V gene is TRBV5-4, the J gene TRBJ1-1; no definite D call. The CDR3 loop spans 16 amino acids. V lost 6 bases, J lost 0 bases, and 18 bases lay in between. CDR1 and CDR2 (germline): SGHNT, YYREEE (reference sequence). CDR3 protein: CASTKGGFEMNTEAFF. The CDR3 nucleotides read TGTGCCAGCACCAAGGGAGGGTTCGAGATGAACACTGAAGCTTTCTTT.

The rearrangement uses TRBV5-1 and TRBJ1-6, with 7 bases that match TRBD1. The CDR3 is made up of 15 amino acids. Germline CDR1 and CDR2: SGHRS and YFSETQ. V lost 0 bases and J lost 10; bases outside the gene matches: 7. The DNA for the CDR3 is TGCGCCAGCAGCTTGGAAGGGGGCCCAGGATCACCCCTCCACTTT. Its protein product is CASSLEGGPGSPLHF.

The chain's CDR3 is CASRNEEWDTQYF. DNA for the CDR3: TGTGCCAGCAGAAATGAAGAGTGGGATACGCAGTATTTT. This chain uses TRBV9 with TRBJ2-3; D remains ambiguous. CDR1 and CDR2 (germline): SGDLS, YYNGEE. The length of the CDR3 is 13 residues. The V gene lost 5 bases and the J gene lost 6 bases, with 13 bases spanning the gap.

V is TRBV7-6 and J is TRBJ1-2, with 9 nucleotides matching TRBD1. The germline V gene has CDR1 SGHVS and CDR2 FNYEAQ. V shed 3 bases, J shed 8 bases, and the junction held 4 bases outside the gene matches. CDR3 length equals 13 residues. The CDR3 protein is CASSLGQGGGYTF. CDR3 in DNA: TGTGCCAGCAGCTTGGGACAGGGAGGCGGCTACACCTTC.

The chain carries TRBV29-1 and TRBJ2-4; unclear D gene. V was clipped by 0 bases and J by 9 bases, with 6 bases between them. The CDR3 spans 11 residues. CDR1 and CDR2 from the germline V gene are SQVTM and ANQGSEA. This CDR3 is CSVEDTGIQYF. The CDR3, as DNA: TGCAGCGTTGAAGATACGGGCATTCAGTACTTC.

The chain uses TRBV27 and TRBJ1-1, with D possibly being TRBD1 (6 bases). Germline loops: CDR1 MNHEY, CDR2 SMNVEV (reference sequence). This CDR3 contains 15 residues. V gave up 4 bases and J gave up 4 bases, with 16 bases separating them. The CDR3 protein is CASSYRAGAGTEAFF. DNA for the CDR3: TGTGCCAGCAGTTACCGAGCAGGGGCGGGCACTGAAGCTTTCTTT.

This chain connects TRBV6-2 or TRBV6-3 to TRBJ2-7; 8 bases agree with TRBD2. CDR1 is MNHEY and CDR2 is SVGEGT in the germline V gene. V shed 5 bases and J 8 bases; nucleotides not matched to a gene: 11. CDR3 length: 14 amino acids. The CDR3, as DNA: TGTGCCAGCAGTCAGACGGGGGGGATCAGCCAGCAGTACTTC. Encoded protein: CASSQTGGISQQYF.

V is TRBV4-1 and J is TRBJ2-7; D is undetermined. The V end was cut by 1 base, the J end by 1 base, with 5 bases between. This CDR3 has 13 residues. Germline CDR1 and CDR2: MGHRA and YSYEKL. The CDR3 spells CASSQGPSYEQYF. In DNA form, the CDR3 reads TGCGCCAGCAGCCAAGGTCCTTCCTACGAGCAGTACTTC.

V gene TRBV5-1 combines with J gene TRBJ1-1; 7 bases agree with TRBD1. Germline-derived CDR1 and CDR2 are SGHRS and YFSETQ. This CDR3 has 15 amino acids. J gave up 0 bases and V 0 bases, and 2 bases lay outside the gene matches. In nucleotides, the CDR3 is TGCGCCAGCAGCTTGGAGGGACAGTTGAACACTGAAGCTTTCTTT. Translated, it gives CASSLEGQLNTEAFF.

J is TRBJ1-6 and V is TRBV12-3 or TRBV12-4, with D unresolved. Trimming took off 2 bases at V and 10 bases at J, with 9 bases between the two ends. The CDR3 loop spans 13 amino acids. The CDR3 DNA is TGTGCCAGCAGTTTACTCGGCGGCTCACCCCTCCACTTT. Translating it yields CASSLLGGSPLHF.

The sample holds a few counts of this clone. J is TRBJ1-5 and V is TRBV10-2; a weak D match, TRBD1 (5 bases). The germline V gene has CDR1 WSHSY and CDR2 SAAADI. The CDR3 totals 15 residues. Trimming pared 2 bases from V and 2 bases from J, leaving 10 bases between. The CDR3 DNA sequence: TGCGCCAGCAGTGAGCAGGGATGGGGCAATCAGCCCCAGCATTTT. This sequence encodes CASSEQGWGNQPQHF.

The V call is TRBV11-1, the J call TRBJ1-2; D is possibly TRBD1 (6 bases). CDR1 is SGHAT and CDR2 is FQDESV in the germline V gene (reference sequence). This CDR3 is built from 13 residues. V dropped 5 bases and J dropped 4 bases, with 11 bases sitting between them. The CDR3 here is CASSQGQLYGYTF. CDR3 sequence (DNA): TGTGCCAGCAGCCAGGGACAACTCTATGGCTACACCTTC. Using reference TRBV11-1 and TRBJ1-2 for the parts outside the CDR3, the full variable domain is EAEVAQSPRYKITEKSQAVAFWCDPISGHATLYWYRQILGQGPELLVQFQDESVVDDSQLPKDRFSAERLKGVDSTLKIQPAELGDSAMYLCASSQGQLYGYTFGSGTRLTVV.